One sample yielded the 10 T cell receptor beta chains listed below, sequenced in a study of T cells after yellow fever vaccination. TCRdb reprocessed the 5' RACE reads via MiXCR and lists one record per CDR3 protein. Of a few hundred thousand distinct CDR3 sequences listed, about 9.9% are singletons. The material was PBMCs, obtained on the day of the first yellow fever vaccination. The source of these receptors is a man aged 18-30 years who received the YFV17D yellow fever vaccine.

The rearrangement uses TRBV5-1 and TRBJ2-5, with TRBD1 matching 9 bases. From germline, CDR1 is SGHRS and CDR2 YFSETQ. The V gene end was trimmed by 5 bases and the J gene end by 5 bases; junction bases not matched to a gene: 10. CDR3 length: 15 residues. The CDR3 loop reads CASSFWGDRAETQYF. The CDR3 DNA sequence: TGCGCCAGCAGTTTCTGGGGGGACAGGGCGGAGACCCAGTACTTC.

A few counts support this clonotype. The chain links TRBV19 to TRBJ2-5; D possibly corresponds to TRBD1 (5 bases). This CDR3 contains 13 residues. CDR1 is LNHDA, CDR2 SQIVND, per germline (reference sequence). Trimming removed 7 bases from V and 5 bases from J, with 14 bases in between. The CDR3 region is CASKRGPRETQYF. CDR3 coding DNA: TGTGCCAGTAAAAGGGGCCCACGGGAGACCCAGTACTTC.

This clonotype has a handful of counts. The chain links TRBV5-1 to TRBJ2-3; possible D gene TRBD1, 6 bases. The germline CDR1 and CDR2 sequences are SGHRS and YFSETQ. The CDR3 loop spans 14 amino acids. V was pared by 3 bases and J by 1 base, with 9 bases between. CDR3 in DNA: TGCGCCAGCAGCTCAGGACAGCGCACAGATACGCAGTATTTT. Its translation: CASSSGQRTDTQYF.

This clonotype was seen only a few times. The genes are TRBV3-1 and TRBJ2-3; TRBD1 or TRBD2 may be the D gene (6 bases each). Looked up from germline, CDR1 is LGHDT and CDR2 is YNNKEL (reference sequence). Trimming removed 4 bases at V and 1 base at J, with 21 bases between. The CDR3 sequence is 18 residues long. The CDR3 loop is CASSPLTGASKGTDTQYF. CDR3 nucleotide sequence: TGTGCCAGCAGCCCCCTGACGGGGGCCTCCAAGGGCACAGATACGCAGTATTTT.

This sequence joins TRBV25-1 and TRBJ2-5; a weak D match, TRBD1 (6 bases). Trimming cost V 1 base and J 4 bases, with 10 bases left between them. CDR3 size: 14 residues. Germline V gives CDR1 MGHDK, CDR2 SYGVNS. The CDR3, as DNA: TGTGCCAGCAGTGAATTGGGGACAAGAGAGACCCAGTACTTC. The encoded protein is CASSELGTRETQYF.

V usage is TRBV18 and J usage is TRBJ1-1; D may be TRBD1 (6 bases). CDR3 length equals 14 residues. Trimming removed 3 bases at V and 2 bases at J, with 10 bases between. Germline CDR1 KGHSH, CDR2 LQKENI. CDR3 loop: CASSPSDSNTEAFF. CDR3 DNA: TGTGCCAGCTCACCGTCGGACAGTAACACTGAAGCTTTCTTT. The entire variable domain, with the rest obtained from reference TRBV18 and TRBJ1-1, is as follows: NAGVMQNPRHLVRRRGQEARLRCSPMKGHSHVYWYRQLPEEGLKFMVYLQKENIIDESGMPKERFSAEFPKEGPSILRIQQVVRGDSAAYFCASSPSDSNTEAFFGQGTRLTVV.

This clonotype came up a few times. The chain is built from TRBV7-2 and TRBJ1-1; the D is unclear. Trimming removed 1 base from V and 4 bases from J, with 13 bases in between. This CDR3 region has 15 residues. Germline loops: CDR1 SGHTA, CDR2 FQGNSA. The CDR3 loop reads CASSLVWQVGTEAFF. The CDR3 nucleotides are TGTGCCAGCAGCTTAGTCTGGCAGGTAGGCACTGAAGCTTTCTTT.

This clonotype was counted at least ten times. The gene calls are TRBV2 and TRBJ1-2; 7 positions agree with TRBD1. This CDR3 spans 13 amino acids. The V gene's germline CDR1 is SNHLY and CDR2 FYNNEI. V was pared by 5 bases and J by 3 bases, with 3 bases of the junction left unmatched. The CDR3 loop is CASSPDRDYGYTF. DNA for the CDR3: TGTGCCAGCAGTCCTGACAGGGACTATGGCTACACCTTC. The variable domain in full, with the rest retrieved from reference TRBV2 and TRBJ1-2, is EPEVTQTPSHQVTQMGQEVILRCVPISNHLYFYWYRQILGQKVEFLVSFYNNEISEKSEIFDDQFSVERPDGSNFTLKIRSTKLEDSAMYFCASSPDRDYGYTFGSGTRLTVV.

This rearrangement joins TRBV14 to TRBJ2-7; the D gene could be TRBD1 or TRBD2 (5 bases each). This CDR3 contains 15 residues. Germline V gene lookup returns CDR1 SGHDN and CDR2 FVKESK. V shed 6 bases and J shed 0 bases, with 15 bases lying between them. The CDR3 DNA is TGTGCCAGCAGGCTCCGGGACGGACTCTCCTACGAGCAGTACTTC. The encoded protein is CASRLRDGLSYEQYF.

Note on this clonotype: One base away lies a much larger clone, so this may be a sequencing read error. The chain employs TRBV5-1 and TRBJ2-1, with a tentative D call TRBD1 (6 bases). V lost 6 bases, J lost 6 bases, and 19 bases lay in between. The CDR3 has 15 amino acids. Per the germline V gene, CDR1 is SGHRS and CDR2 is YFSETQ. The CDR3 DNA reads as TGCGCCAGCACCCTGGGGGCCGCTTGGGGCAATGAGCAGTTCTTC. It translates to CASTLGAAWGNEQFF.